This TCR beta chain was identified during a study of cytomegalovirus exposure and HLA in healthy donors. As for the study in general: The roughly 700 first-cohort repertoires shared a platform with the approximately 130 validation repertoires, as reported in a later analysis. Study results and caveats: First-cohort TCR clusters tended to co-occur in the approximately 120 validation repertoires, a later analysis found. Rare TCR sequences predominated, though certain public TCRs were found in many donors.

About this clone itself: What it binds is unknown.

This CDR3 spans 16 amino acids. Deletions cut 0 bases from V and 0 bases from J, with 12 bases between. In germline, CDR1 is LGHNA, CDR2 YNFKEQ. Profiled with immunoSEQ multiplex PCR; TCRdb holds only in-frame clones, not every one. This sample yields approximately 170,000 clones, of which about 90% are seen a single time; around 3.1% belongs to the top ten. The specimen was PBMCs. This receptor was obtained from a woman aged 18-29 years in good health and CMV-seropositive. The genes are TRBV4-2 and TRBJ2-7, with D possibly TRBD1 on 6 matching bases. The CDR3 coding sequence is TGTGCCAGCAGCCAAGATCCACGGGACACCTCCTACGAGCAGTACTTC. It yields the protein CASSQDPRDTSYEQYF.